One and the same sample provided the 32 T cell receptor beta chains below, sequenced in a study of T cell responses to AZD1222 COVID-19 vaccine. TCRdb's table, derived via immunoSEQ multiplex PCR, lists solely in-frame clones and lacks some. The sample carries around 150,000 clones, roughly nine tenths recorded once. Here the sequenced sample was peripheral blood, taken 28 days after the second AZD1222 dose. Receptors originate from an adult who received the AZD1222 COVID-19 vaccine.

This clone was seen once. The J gene is TRBJ1-6, the V gene TRBV30; 9 bases line up with TRBD1. V shed 3 bases, J shed 6 bases, and the junction held 3 bases outside the gene matches. Germline V lookup: CDR1 GTSNPN, CDR2 SVGIG (reference sequence). The CDR3 totals 14 residues. In nucleotides, the CDR3 is TGTGCCTGGAGCCAGGACAGGGGTAATTCACCCCTCCACTTT. It is translated as CAWSQDRGNSPLHF.

The J gene is TRBJ2-7, the V gene TRBV9; TRBD2 agrees at 12 bases. The germline CDR1 and CDR2 sequences are SGDLS and YYNGEE. The CDR3 loop spans 14 amino acids. The V and J ends lost 4 bases and 6 bases, in that order; junction bases with no gene match: 5. CDR3 DNA sequence: TGTGCCAGCAGCCCGACTAGCGGGAGCCCCGAGCAGTACTTC. It specifies CASSPTSGSPEQYF.

The CDR3 sequence: CARTNTGETGNTIYF. The CDR3 region has the DNA TGTGCCCGGACTAATACGGGGGAGACTGGAAACACCATATATTTT. V and J are TRBV10-3 and TRBJ1-3, with D possibly being TRBD1 (5 bases). Trimming removed 11 bases at V and 2 bases at J, with 19 bases between. The CDR3 extends over 15 amino acids. The germline V gene has CDR1 ENHRY and CDR2 SYGVKD.

The chain is built from TRBV30 and TRBJ2-7; 10 positions match TRBD2. This CDR3 is 14 amino acids long. V lost 4 bases, J lost 6 bases, and 9 bases stayed unmatched. In germline, CDR1 is GTSNPN, CDR2 SVGIG (reference sequence). CDR3 nucleotides: TGTGCCTGGAAAGAAGCGGGAGGGCCTGGCGAGCAGTACTTC. This encodes CAWKEAGGPGEQYF.

The chain has TRBV12-3 or TRBV12-4 and TRBJ2-5; D is possibly TRBD2 (7 bases). V lost 6 bases and J 5 bases, leaving 13 bases between the germline ends. This CDR3 has 13 residues. The CDR3 coding sequence is TGTGCCAGCAGGTGGGGGGGGCGGGAGACCCAGTACTTC. Amino acids: CASRWGGRETQYF.

The V call is TRBV19, the J call TRBJ1-1; unclear D gene. Looked up from germline, CDR1 is LNHDA and CDR2 is SQIVND (reference sequence). The V end lost 8 bases, the J end lost 8 bases, and 12 bases lay between the germline ends. The CDR3 covers 11 residues. CDR3: CASEYHSEAFF. CDR3 nucleotides: TGTGCCAGTGAGTACCACAGCGAAGCTTTCTTT.

The chain carries TRBV6-4 and TRBJ1-2, with D maybe TRBD1 (6 bases). V lost 9 bases to trimming and J lost 6 bases, with 14 bases between them. CDR3 length equals 12 residues. CDR1 MRHNA and CDR2 SNTAGT come from the germline V gene. The CDR3 coding sequence is TGTGCCAGACCTATACAGGGAAATGGCTACACCTTC. Translation gives CARPIQGNGYTF.

This chain joins TRBV18 and TRBJ2-3; TRBD2 aligns across 14 bases. Germline V gene lookup returns CDR1 KGHSH and CDR2 LQKENI. CDR3 length equals 17 residues. The trim removed 1 base at V and 2 bases at J, leaving 2 bases unmatched. CDR3 sequence reads: CASSPRTSGRTTDTQYF. CDR3 nucleotides: TGTGCCAGCTCACCACGGACTAGCGGGAGGACCACAGATACGCAGTATTTT.

The chain carries TRBV29-1 and TRBJ2-7; 8 nucleotides agree with TRBD1. The CDR3 is made up of 12 amino acids. Germline V lookup: CDR1 SQVTM, CDR2 ANQGSEA. V was clipped by 6 bases and J by 5 bases; unmatched bases: 6. The CDR3 is CSVKTGVHEQYF. DNA of the CDR3: TGCAGCGTGAAGACAGGGGTCCACGAGCAGTACTTC.

The chain has TRBV29-1 and TRBJ2-5; the match to TRBD2 covers 14 bases. Germline values: CDR1 SQVTM, CDR2 ANQGSEA. J was trimmed by 3 bases and V by 7 bases; bases with no gene match: 7. This CDR3 is 15 amino acids long. The CDR3 loop is CSATSGRGFEETQYF. As DNA, the CDR3 is TGCAGCGCGACTAGCGGGAGGGGGTTTGAAGAGACCCAGTACTTC.

The chain couples TRBV11-3 to TRBJ2-2, with TRBD1 as a possible D gene (5 bases). In germline, CDR1 is SGHNT, CDR2 YENEEA. CDR3 length: 15 amino acids. The germline V and J ends were trimmed by 5 bases and 6 bases, with 16 bases remaining between them. DNA for the CDR3: TGTGCCAGCAGCGATAGACAGAGAGGATCCGGGGAGCTGTTTTTT. It translates to CASSDRQRGSGELFF.

This chain uses TRBV3-1 (or the pseudogene TRBV3-2) with TRBJ1-2; D may be TRBD1 (6 bases). V gave up 0 bases and J gave up 6 bases, with 17 bases separating them. Germline assignment: CDR1 LGHDT and CDR2 YNNKEL (reference sequence). CDR3 length: 16 amino acids. The CDR3 spells CASSQDSGGRFDGYTF. CDR3 in DNA: TGTGCCAGCAGCCAAGATAGCGGGGGGCGCTTTGATGGCTACACCTTC.

The chain is built from TRBV30 and TRBJ2-2; D is perhaps TRBD1 (5 bases). CDR1 is GTSNPN and CDR2 is SVGIG in the germline V gene (reference sequence). This CDR3 is built from 13 residues. V was trimmed by 5 bases and J by 8 bases, leaving 15 bases between them. CDR3 bases: TGTGCCTGGGACCAGGGAATTGCGGGGGAGCTGTTTTTT. Amino acid sequence: CAWDQGIAGELFF.

The J gene is TRBJ1-5, the V gene TRBV29-1; the D gene is possibly TRBD1 (5 bases). The CDR3 is made up of 15 amino acids. Germline CDR1 and CDR2: SQVTM and ANQGSEA. V was cut by 4 bases and J by 2 bases, with 15 bases left in between. CDR3 nucleotides: TGCAGCGTTGGAGACGGGGCAGATGGCAATCAGCCCCAGCATTTT. Translated, it gives CSVGDGADGNQPQHF.

The chain is built from TRBV7-6 and TRBJ2-1; tentatively, D is TRBD1 (5 bases). V lost 2 bases and J 6 bases, leaving 23 bases between the germline ends. This CDR3 is built from 18 residues. CDR1 and CDR2 (germline): SGHVS, FNYEAQ. This CDR3 reads CASSLPRMGRVDGNEQFF. DNA for the CDR3: TGTGCCAGCAGCTTACCGCGGATGGGCAGGGTCGATGGCAATGAGCAGTTCTTC.

The rearrangement uses TRBV6-6 and TRBJ2-7, with 7 bases that match TRBD1. Looked up from germline, CDR1 is MNHNY and CDR2 is SVGAGI (reference sequence). The CDR3 spans 17 residues. V shed 5 bases, J shed 0 bases, and the junction held 13 bases outside the gene matches. CDR3 loop: CASSRNPTWDSSYEQYF. In DNA form, the CDR3 reads TGTGCCAGCAGTCGTAATCCGACGTGGGACAGCTCCTACGAGCAGTACTTC.

The chain carries TRBV24-1 and TRBJ1-5; 12 nucleotides match TRBD1. Looked up from germline, CDR1 is KGHDR and CDR2 is SFDVKD. Trimming cost V 4 bases and J 4 bases; bases outside gene matches: 4. This CDR3 contains 16 residues. The CDR3 reads CATSDRDRGPNQPQHF. The CDR3 DNA sequence: TGTGCCACCAGTGACCGGGACAGGGGGCCGAATCAGCCCCAGCATTTT.

This chain joins TRBV9 and TRBJ2-7; 7 bases are shared with TRBD1. Germline V gene lookup returns CDR1 SGDLS and CDR2 YYNGEE. The length of the CDR3 is 15 residues. The junction had 9 bases not matched to a gene; V was cut back by 1 base and J by 5 bases. CDR3 nucleotide sequence: TGTGCCAGCAGCGTACTAGGGACGGACAGGAACGAGCAGTACTTC. It is translated as CASSVLGTDRNEQYF.

The chain is built from TRBV28 and TRBJ2-1; 8 nucleotides agree with TRBD1. Germline V gene data show CDR1 as MDHEN and CDR2 as SYDVKM. The J segment lost 6 bases and the V segment lost 10 bases, leaving 11 bases of the junction unmatched. CDR3 size: 14 residues. The CDR3: CATASRTGFNEQFF. CDR3 nucleotide sequence: TGTGCCACCGCGTCTCGGACAGGGTTCAATGAGCAGTTCTTC.

The rearrangement links TRBV6-2 or TRBV6-3 to TRBJ2-2; 9 nucleotides agree with TRBD1. V lost 2 bases and J lost 2; bases outside the gene matches: 12. The CDR3 runs 19 residues. Germline V gene data show CDR1 as MNHEY and CDR2 as SVGEGT. The CDR3 loop is CASSYLWDRAVRNTGELFF. The CDR3 DNA sequence: TGTGCCAGCAGTTACCTGTGGGACAGGGCTGTTAGAAACACCGGGGAGCTGTTTTTT.

This chain joins TRBV6-6 and TRBJ2-2; TRBD1 matches at 7 bases. CDR3 length equals 16 residues. The trim removed 5 bases at V and 5 bases at J, leaving 11 bases unmatched. Per germline, CDR1 MNHNY and CDR2 SVGAGI (reference sequence). CDR3 in amino acids: CASSLYRGRQTGELFF. CDR3 coding DNA: TGTGCCAGCAGTCTCTACAGGGGCCGCCAAACCGGGGAGCTGTTTTTT.

The rearrangement links TRBV5-1 to TRBJ2-2; D is possibly TRBD1 or TRBD2 (6 bases each). The V end was cut by 0 bases, the J end by 6 bases, with 15 bases between. Germline CDR1 is SGHRS and CDR2 is YFSETQ. This CDR3 comprises 16 residues. The CDR3 protein is CASSLAAGDFSGELFF. CDR3 DNA: TGCGCCAGCAGCTTGGCGGCAGGGGACTTCTCCGGGGAGCTGTTTTTT.

The genes are TRBV29-1 and TRBJ2-5, with TRBD2 as a possible D gene (6 bases). The germline V gene has CDR1 SQVTM and CDR2 ANQGSEA. This CDR3 region has 13 residues. Trimming shortened V by 6 bases and J by 5 bases, and 16 bases separated the two germline ends. CDR3 nucleotides: TGCAGCGTCAAGCCGGGAGTAAGGGAGACCCAGTACTTC. Its protein product is CSVKPGVRETQYF.

The chain employs TRBV11-3 and TRBJ2-3, with TRBD2 matching over 9 bases. The CDR3 is made up of 15 amino acids. The germline gives CDR1 SGHNT, CDR2 YENEEA. V gave up 1 base and J gave up 5 bases; unmatched junction bases: 4. CDR3 loop: CASSLGGRAIDTQYF. As DNA, the CDR3 is TGTGCCAGCAGCTTAGGCGGGAGGGCCATAGATACGCAGTATTTT.

This chain uses TRBV28 with TRBJ1-4; D unresolved. Germline assignment: CDR1 MDHEN and CDR2 SYDVKM. The V and J ends lost 6 bases and 3 bases respectively, with 14 bases between them. The CDR3 totals 15 residues. CDR3 sequence (DNA): TGTGCCAGCAGCTCCTGGGAAAGACCTAATGAAAAACTGTTTTTT. It codes for CASSSWERPNEKLFF.

The chain uses TRBV19 and TRBJ2-2; D gene uncertain. There are 15 residues in the CDR3. Germline values: CDR1 LNHDA, CDR2 SQIVND (reference sequence). Trimming shortened V by 6 bases and J by 2 bases, and 13 bases separated the two germline ends. The CDR3 here is CASSPGRLNTGELFF. DNA of the CDR3: TGTGCCAGTAGCCCAGGCAGGCTAAACACCGGGGAGCTGTTTTTT.

The rearrangement uses TRBV25-1 and TRBJ2-5; the D gene is possibly TRBD1 (5 bases). V was pared by 4 bases and J by 2 bases, with 11 bases between. Germline V gene lookup returns CDR1 MGHDK and CDR2 SYGVNS. CDR3 length: 14 residues. CDR3 DNA sequence: TGTGCCAGCAGTGCTTACCAGGGACAAGAGACCCAGTACTTC. It translates to CASSAYQGQETQYF.

The CDR3 is CASSPQPGLAGGDTDTQYF. In DNA, the CDR3 is TGTGCCAGCAGCCCCCAACCGGGACTAGCGGGAGGAGACACAGATACGCAGTATTTT. The chain employs TRBV7-3 and TRBJ2-3; 15 bases line up with TRBD2. The CDR3 spans 19 residues. With V trimmed by 5 bases and J by 2 bases, 11 bases remained unmatched. Germline-derived CDR1 and CDR2 are SGHTA and FQGTGA.

V gene TRBV14 combines with J gene TRBJ2-3, with 10 bases lining up with TRBD2. The germline CDR1 and CDR2 sequences are SGHDN and FVKESK. Unmatched junction bases numbered 10, after V lost 0 bases and J lost 1 base. CDR3 length: 19 amino acids. The CDR3 spells CASSQDRPSGRPGTDTQYF. The CDR3 DNA reads as TGTGCCAGCAGCCAAGATCGCCCTAGCGGGAGACCCGGCACAGATACGCAGTATTTT.

CDR3 sequence: CAISGGTGNYGYTF. CDR3 bases: TGTGCCATCAGCGGAGGGACAGGGAACTATGGCTACACCTTC. The rearrangement links TRBV10-3 to TRBJ1-2; 9 bases fit TRBD1. The germline CDR1 and CDR2 sequences are ENHRY and SYGVKD. The CDR3 is 14 residues long. Trimming cost V 6 bases and J 2 bases; bases outside gene matches: 4.

The chain links TRBV29-1 to TRBJ2-2, with TRBD1 identical over 8 bases. CDR3 length equals 14 residues. The germline V gene encodes CDR1 SQVTM and CDR2 ANQGSEA. The V segment lost 5 bases and the J segment 2 bases; nucleotides outside the gene matches: 4. For the CDR3, the DNA is TGCAGCGTTCCCGGGACAGGCAACACCGGGGAGCTGTTTTTT. Protein sequence: CSVPGTGNTGELFF.

The chain is built from TRBV5-6 and TRBJ2-3; D may correspond to TRBD1 or TRBD2 (5 bases each). V lost 1 base, J lost 7 bases, and 16 bases lay in between. The CDR3 contains 15 residues. CDR1 is SGHDT, CDR2 YYEEEE, per germline. The CDR3 sequence: CASSLWERRGNTQYF. The CDR3, as DNA: TGTGCCAGCAGCTTGTGGGAGCGAAGGGGAAATACGCAGTATTTT.